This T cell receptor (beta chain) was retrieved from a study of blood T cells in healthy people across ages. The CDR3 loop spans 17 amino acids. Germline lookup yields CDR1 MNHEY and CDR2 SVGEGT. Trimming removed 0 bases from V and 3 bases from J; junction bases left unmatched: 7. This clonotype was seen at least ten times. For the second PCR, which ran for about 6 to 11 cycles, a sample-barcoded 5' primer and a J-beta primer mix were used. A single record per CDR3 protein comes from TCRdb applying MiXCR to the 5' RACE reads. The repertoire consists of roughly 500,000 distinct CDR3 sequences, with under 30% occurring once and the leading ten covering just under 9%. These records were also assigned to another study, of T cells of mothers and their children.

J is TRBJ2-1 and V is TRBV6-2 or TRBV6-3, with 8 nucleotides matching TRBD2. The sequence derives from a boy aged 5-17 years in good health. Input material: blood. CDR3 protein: CASSYSPPGGIYNEQFF. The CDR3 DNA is TGTGCCAGCAGTTACTCCCCTCCGGGGGGGATCTACAATGAGCAGTTCTTC.